These 15 T cell receptor beta chains share one sample of origin, sequenced in a study of blood T cells in healthy people across ages. A second PCR, run for roughly 7 to 12 cycles, used a sample-barcoded 5' primer plus a J-beta primer mix. TCRdb reprocessed the 5' RACE reads with MiXCR, giving one entry per CDR3 protein. The table includes roughly 1,000,000 distinct CDR3 sequences, approximately 25% detected once. These data also featured in a second study, about T cells of mothers and their children.

Sequencing was carried out using blood. Receptor source: a girl aged 2-10 years in good health.

This clonotype turned up a few times. The chain joins TRBV7-3 to TRBJ2-2; D not resolved. V lost 5 bases, J lost 2 bases, and 9 bases lay in between. This CDR3 has 14 amino acids. CDR1 and CDR2 (germline): SGHTA, FQGTGA. CDR3 nucleotide sequence: TGTGCCAGCAGCCCCTCCACTAACACCGGGGAGCTGTTTTTT. Translated, it gives CASSPSTNTGELFF.

The V call is TRBV7-2, the J call TRBJ2-7; 11 bases fit TRBD2. Looked up from germline, CDR1 is SGHTA and CDR2 is FQGNSA. V dropped 3 bases and J dropped 0; count of bases not matched to a gene: 7. The CDR3 contains 17 residues. The CDR3 region has the DNA TGTGCCAGCAGCTTGCCTAGCGGGGGGCCACCCTCCTACGAGCAGTACTTC. This encodes CASSLPSGGPPSYEQYF.

V is TRBV29-1 and J is TRBJ2-1, with D perhaps matching TRBD2 (6 bases). Per the germline V gene, CDR1 is SQVTM and CDR2 is ANQGSEA. This CDR3 is built from 14 residues. Trimming took 7 bases from V and 10 from J, leaving 23 bases between them. This chain's CDR3 is CSAGGGTLSREQFF. CDR3 sequence (DNA): TGCAGCGCCGGGGGAGGAACGCTTTCCAGGGAGCAGTTCTTC.

The rearrangement links TRBV5-1 to TRBJ2-5; TRBD1 aligns across 7 bases. The DNA matches TRBJ2-7 better at its end, which makes the J call doubtful. CDR3 length: 14 residues. Germline-derived CDR1 and CDR2 are SGHRS and YFSETQ. The CDR3: CASGITGDGDEQYF. For the CDR3, the DNA is TGCGCCAGCGGGATTACAGGGGATGGGGACGAGCAGTACTTC.

J is TRBJ1-1 and V is TRBV7-9; 8 nucleotides agree with TRBD1. The germline V gene encodes CDR1 SEHNR and CDR2 FQNEAQ (reference sequence). V lost 5 bases, J lost 2 bases, and 10 bases stayed unmatched. The CDR3 has 16 amino acids. Here the CDR3 DNA reads TGTGCCAGCAGCCCCTGGACAGGGTATGGAAACACTGAAGCTTTCTTT. Translation: CASSPWTGYGNTEAFF.

This chain uses TRBV12-3 or TRBV12-4 with TRBJ1-2; 7 nucleotides align to TRBD1. This CDR3 spans 14 amino acids. The trim removed 5 bases at V and 7 bases at J, leaving 10 bases unmatched. CDR3 protein: CASSIQGKGSGYTF. The CDR3 nucleotides read TGTGCCAGCAGTATACAGGGGAAGGGAAGTGGCTACACCTTC.

This clonotype was observed a handful of times. This CDR3 is CAIKGTYNEQFF. CDR3 nucleotides: TGTGCCATCAAGGGCACCTACAATGAGCAGTTCTTC. The genes are TRBV10-3 and TRBJ2-5; no definite D call. The better agreement between TRBJ2-1 and the DNA end casts doubt on the J call. The CDR3 contains 12 residues. Germline V gives CDR1 ENHRY, CDR2 SYGVKD.

This clonotype was counted a few times. The V call is TRBV29-1, the J call TRBJ2-5; TRBD2 might be the D (5 bases). The J call may be faulty, since TRBJ2-1 better matches the DNA end. CDR3 length equals 12 residues. CDR1 and CDR2 from the germline V gene are SQVTM and ANQGSEA. For the CDR3, the DNA is TGCAGCGTTGAAGTTGAGGGAGATGAGCAGTTCTTC. Translated, it gives CSVEVEGDEQFF.

Points on this clonotype: A junction end diverges from the germline sequence, so it may reflect a read error. The V and J genes are TRBV3-1 and TRBJ2-3, with 8 bases matching TRBD2. CDR1 and CDR2 (germline): LGHDT, YNNKEL (reference sequence). This CDR3 has 12 residues. CDR3 nucleotides: TGTGCCAGCAGCCAAGTAGCGGGGAGGTGGCATTTT. This codes for CASSQVAGRWHF.

The genes are TRBV7-3 and TRBJ2-3, with D unclear. This CDR3 is 13 amino acids long. V lost 2 bases to trimming and J lost 3 bases, with 6 bases between them. Germline CDR1 and CDR2: SGHTA and FQGTGA. In DNA, the CDR3 is TGTGCCAGCAGCTTACAAACAACAGATACGCAGTATTTT. The encoded protein is CASSLQTTDTQYF. Full variable domain (remainder filled in from reference TRBV7-3 and TRBJ2-3): GAGVSQTPSNKVTEKGKYVELRCDPISGHTALYWYRQSLGQGPEFLIYFQGTGAADDSGLPNDRFFAVRPEGSVSTLKIQRTERGDSAVYLCASSLQTTDTQYFGPGTRLTVL.

This clonotype was seen a few times. The chain is built from TRBV20-1 and TRBJ1-3; perhaps TRBD1 as D (5 bases). Per the germline V gene, CDR1 is DFQATT and CDR2 is SNEGSKA (reference sequence). This CDR3 has 14 amino acids. The V end lost 4 bases, the J end lost 2 bases, and 12 bases lay between the germline ends. The CDR3 DNA is TGCAGTGCTACAGGGTTCGGCGCTGGAAACACCATATATTTT. Protein: CSATGFGAGNTIYF.

This clonotype showed up just a few times. The chain carries TRBV7-9 and TRBJ2-5; D ambiguous. The DNA end lines up better with TRBJ2-1; the J call may be wrong. CDR1 is SEHNR and CDR2 is FQNEAQ in the germline V gene (reference sequence). This CDR3 spans 12 amino acids. CDR3 sequence reads: CASSLEADEQFF. The CDR3 DNA reads TGTGCCAGCAGCTTAGAAGCCGATGAGCAGTTCTTC.

This clonotype showed up just a few times. The chain has TRBV7-3 and TRBJ2-3; the match to TRBD1 covers 7 bases. CDR1 and CDR2 (germline): SGHTA, FQGTGA. V gave up 6 bases and J gave up 6 bases; unmatched junction bases: 12. The CDR3 covers 15 residues. CDR3 DNA: TGTGCCAGCAGTGACCACAGGGGCGCGATGGATACGCAGTATTTT. This codes for CASSDHRGAMDTQYF.

This clonotype was seen only a few times. J is TRBJ2-3 and V is TRBV4-3; a weak D match, TRBD1 (5 bases). V was trimmed by 0 bases and J by 2 bases, leaving 12 bases between them. Looked up from germline, CDR1 is LGHNA and CDR2 is YSLEER. This CDR3 contains 16 residues. CDR3 residues: CASSQEEGAHTDTQYF. In DNA, the CDR3 is TGCGCCAGCAGCCAAGAAGAAGGGGCGCACACAGATACGCAGTATTTT.

The genes are TRBV29-1 and TRBJ1-2, with TRBD1 matching 8 bases. The germline V gene encodes CDR1 SQVTM and CDR2 ANQGSEA. The CDR3 runs 14 residues. The J segment lost 6 bases and the V segment lost 7 bases, leaving 13 bases of the junction unmatched. The CDR3 DNA reads as TGCAGCGCAGCCGGGACAGGTTACCGGGATGGCTACACCTTC. This codes for CSAAGTGYRDGYTF.